This TCR beta chain came from a study of blood T cell repertoires in COVID-19. Methods used by the authors: Amplification of reference gene primers was used by the study to estimate nucleated cell counts. The table came from immunoSEQ multiplex PCR; TCRdb's copy has only in-frame clones and leaves some out. From that table come the V and J calls and clone size; the DNA was used to work out D and trimming. The sample yields roughly 49,000 clones, 83% seen once. The CDR3 extends over 13 amino acids. Germline values: CDR1 SGHDT, CDR2 YYEEEE. Between the trimmed V and J ends, which lost 6 bases and 6 bases, there was a span of 15 bases.

Sequenced input: peripheral blood. The receptor's source is a man aged 35 to 55 with acute or convalescent COVID-19. V usage is TRBV5-6 and J usage is TRBJ1-1; D call uncertain. The chain's CDR3 is CASTRLLASEAFF. DNA for the CDR3: TGTGCCAGCACCCGTTTATTGGCCTCTGAAGCTTTCTTT.